The 29 T cell receptor beta chains reported below all come from one sample, sequenced in a study of blood T cell repertoires in COVID-19 (dated by TCRdb to the early 2020s). The receptor library was made with the immunoSEQ multiplex PCR assay. TCRdb mirrors the immuneACCESS table, restricted to in-frame sequences. Some clones are absent from its copies; in checked studies, under half trace to an unresolved V gene, and the reason for the others is unknown. This sample has approximately 360,000 clones in its table, and around 87% of those were observed once. The ten top clones hold about 7% of the sample. Sequenced: peripheral blood. Receptor source: a man between 18 and 29 years old with active or convalescent COVID-19.

V usage is TRBV6-2 or TRBV6-3 and J usage is TRBJ1-5; possible D gene TRBD1, 5 bases. CDR1 is MNHEY, CDR2 SVGEGT, per germline. The V and J ends lost 6 bases and 4 bases respectively, with 16 bases between them. The length of the CDR3 is 15 residues. The CDR3 loop reads CASSPRQGGNQPQHF. The CDR3 DNA follows: TGTGCCAGCAGCCCCAGGCAGGGTGGTAATCAGCCCCAGCATTTT.

The rearrangement uses TRBV11-2 and TRBJ2-7; the D gene is possibly TRBD1 (5 bases). Germline V gene sequence: CDR1 SGHAT, CDR2 FQNNGV. Trimming shortened V by 0 bases and J by 6 bases, and 12 bases separated the two germline ends. This CDR3 is 14 amino acids long. CDR3 amino acids: CASSLDLQGVEQYF. In nucleotides, the CDR3 is TGTGCCAGCAGCTTAGATCTCCAAGGGGTCGAGCAGTACTTC.

The chain employs TRBV7-3 and TRBJ1-1; TRBD1 agrees at 7 bases. Germline V gene data show CDR1 as SGHTA and CDR2 as FQGTGA. J gave up 4 bases and V 5 bases, and 13 bases lay outside the gene matches. The CDR3 spans 16 residues. The chain's CDR3 is CASSPRQGEFGTEAFF. The CDR3 DNA reads as TGTGCCAGCAGCCCCCGACAGGGAGAGTTTGGCACTGAAGCTTTCTTT.

The chain joins TRBV28 to TRBJ1-4; D perhaps matches TRBD1 (5 bases). The CDR3 totals 15 residues. Looked up from germline, CDR1 is MDHEN and CDR2 is SYDVKM. V lost 7 bases and J lost 7, with 19 bases in between. In DNA form, the CDR3 reads TGTGCCAGCAAATCCCATCGGGGGATTGTTGAAAAACTGTTTTTT. Amino acid sequence: CASKSHRGIVEKLFF.

The rearrangement joins TRBV28 to TRBJ1-2; D is possibly TRBD1 (6 bases). Germline V CDR1 and CDR2: MDHEN, SYDVKM. Trimming stripped 6 bases from V and 2 bases from J, with 13 bases between. The CDR3 length is 14 residues. CDR3 coding DNA: TGTGCCAGCAGCGAACAGGGCCCCAACTATGGCTACACCTTC. It encodes CASSEQGPNYGYTF.

This rearrangement joins TRBV15 to TRBJ2-1; no firm D call. This CDR3 is built from 13 residues. V was shortened by 4 bases and J by 7 bases, with 11 bases between the two germline ends. The germline CDR1 and CDR2 sequences are LNHNV and YYDKDF (reference sequence). CDR3 coding DNA: TGTGCCACCAGCAACCCCCCAGTGAATGAGCAGTTCTTC. It codes for CATSNPPVNEQFF.

The chain links TRBV11-2 to TRBJ1-1, with D tentatively TRBD1 (6 bases). Germline values: CDR1 SGHAT, CDR2 FQNNGV. V was shortened by 3 bases and J by 8 bases, with 13 bases between the two germline ends. CDR3 length: 13 residues. This CDR3 is CASSFEGGREAFF. The CDR3 nucleotides are TGTGCCAGCAGCTTCGAAGGGGGTAGGGAAGCTTTCTTT.

A single count supports this clone. The gene calls are TRBV21-1 and TRBJ2-5; the D call in the table, TRBD1, was not verified against the DNA. TRBV21-1 is classified as a pseudogene. This CDR3 region has 16 residues. Here the CDR3 reads CASSSQPGQPQETQYF. The CDR3 coding sequence is TGTGCCAGCAGCTCTCAACCAGGACAGCCCCAAGAGACCCAGTACTTC.

The V gene is TRBV5-1, the J gene TRBJ2-3; 7 positions match TRBD2. This CDR3 has 16 amino acids. Germline V lookup: CDR1 SGHRS, CDR2 YFSETQ. J was trimmed by 4 bases and V by 6 bases; bases with no gene match: 14. CDR3 sequence (DNA): TGCGCCAGCACCCGGGCGGTGGCGGGGGTTGCAGATACGCAGTATTTT. Its translation: CASTRAVAGVADTQYF.

V is TRBV7-2 and J is TRBJ2-7; 12 bases are shared with TRBD1. The CDR3 sequence is 15 residues long. V shed 3 bases, J shed 2 bases, and the junction held 2 bases outside the gene matches. Germline V lookup: CDR1 SGHTA, CDR2 FQGNSA. In DNA form, the CDR3 reads TGTGCCAGCAGCTTGGGACAGGGGGCAACCTACGAGCAGTACTTC. Protein: CASSLGQGATYEQYF.

The rearrangement joins TRBV19 to TRBJ2-1; the match to TRBD2 covers 10 bases. Trimming took 1 base from V and 2 from J; bases not matched to a gene: 2. This CDR3 spans 16 amino acids. In germline, CDR1 is LNHDA, CDR2 SQIVND (reference sequence). CDR3 in DNA: TGTGCCAGTAGTATAGGGACTAGCGGAACCTACAATGAGCAGTTCTTC. This gives the protein CASSIGTSGTYNEQFF.

This clone is a singleton in its sample. The chain is built from TRBV28 and TRBJ2-3; D is uncertain. V lost 3 bases and J lost 1, with 5 bases in between. CDR3 size: 13 residues. Germline V CDR1 and CDR2: MDHEN, SYDVKM. CDR3 nucleotides: TGTGCCAGCAGTTTTCAGGGCACAGATACGCAGTATTTT. It is translated as CASSFQGTDTQYF.

The J gene is TRBJ2-3, the V gene TRBV27; no firm D call. This CDR3 has 12 amino acids. V was pared by 5 bases and J by 0 bases, with 3 bases between. Germline loops: CDR1 MNHEY, CDR2 SMNVEV (reference sequence). The CDR3 bases are TGTGCCAGCAGTCCTAGCACAGATACGCAGTATTTT. This codes for CASSPSTDTQYF.

The J gene is TRBJ2-1, the V gene TRBV19; TRBD1 is a possible D gene (5 bases). Trimming removed 7 bases at V and 2 bases at J, with 9 bases between. CDR3 size: 13 residues. The germline gives CDR1 LNHDA, CDR2 SQIVND (reference sequence). The CDR3 loop reads CASNAGTYNEQFF. The CDR3 bases are TGTGCCAGTAATGCAGGGACCTACAATGAGCAGTTCTTC.

This clone was recorded once. The chain has TRBV27 and TRBJ2-7; 8 bases fit TRBD2. Germline V gives CDR1 MNHEY, CDR2 SMNVEV (reference sequence). The CDR3 sequence is 17 residues long. Trimming removed 7 bases from V and 4 bases from J; junction bases left unmatched: 18. The CDR3 DNA follows: TGTGCCAGCACCCCCACGGGAGGGGCTAGCGGGTTTTACGAGCAGTACTTC. Protein: CASTPTGGASGFYEQYF.

V usage is TRBV18 and J usage is TRBJ2-3, with 8 nucleotides matching TRBD2. The CDR3 contains 19 residues. With V trimmed by 2 bases and J by 3 bases, 16 bases remained unmatched. Germline V gene sequence: CDR1 KGHSH, CDR2 LQKENI. The CDR3 DNA reads TGTGCCAGCTCACCATTAACAGCCAACCGCCAGCGGGGGACAGATACGCAGTATTTT. Protein product: CASSPLTANRQRGTDTQYF.

The chain couples TRBV18 to TRBJ2-3; D is uncertain. The CDR3 totals 12 residues. Germline V lookup: CDR1 KGHSH, CDR2 LQKENI. The V and J ends lost 3 bases and 3 bases respectively, with 4 bases between them. CDR3 residues: CASSPPTDTQYF. The CDR3 coding sequence is TGTGCCAGCTCACCCCCTACAGATACGCAGTATTTT.

The CDR3 region is CAWSVGGTYEQYF. CDR3 in DNA: TGTGCCTGGAGTGTAGGAGGAACCTACGAGCAGTACTTC. This chain uses TRBV30 with TRBJ2-7; TRBD2 is a possible D gene (5 bases). CDR1 GTSNPN and CDR2 SVGIG come from the germline V gene (reference sequence). V lost 0 bases, J lost 2 bases, and 8 bases lay in between. This CDR3 comprises 13 residues. The entire variable domain, with the rest obtained from reference TRBV30 and TRBJ2-7, is as follows: SQTIHQWPATLVQPVGSPLSLECTVEGTSNPNLYWYRQAAGRGLQLLFYSVGIGQISSEVPQNLSASRPQDRQFILSSKKLLLSDSGFYLCAWSVGGTYEQYFGPGTRLTVT.

V gene TRBV4-2 combines with J gene TRBJ1-2; a weak D match, TRBD1 (6 bases). The germline gives CDR1 LGHNA, CDR2 YNFKEQ. The CDR3 has 15 residues. V was trimmed by 0 bases and J by 5 bases, leaving 13 bases between them. In DNA form, the CDR3 reads TGTGCCAGCAGCCAAGAGATGACAGGTATTTATGGCTACACCTTC. Amino acids: CASSQEMTGIYGYTF.

V usage is TRBV7-9 and J usage is TRBJ1-5; 7 bases are shared with TRBD1. CDR1 SEHNR and CDR2 FQNEAQ come from the germline V gene (reference sequence). V trimming: 3 bases; J trimming: 4 bases; junction bases outside the gene matches: 9. This CDR3 contains 16 residues. The CDR3 is CASSLPRTGGNQPQHF. The CDR3 DNA sequence: TGTGCCAGCAGCTTGCCCCGGACAGGTGGGAATCAGCCCCAGCATTTT.

The chain combines TRBV6-5 with TRBJ1-2, with 10 bases aligning to TRBD1. Germline V gene data show CDR1 as MNHEY and CDR2 as SVGAGI. CDR3 length equals 14 residues. Trimming took 7 bases from V and 2 from J; bases not matched to a gene: 4. The CDR3, as DNA: TGTGCCAGCATAGGGACAGGGGAGAACTATGGCTACACCTTC. The encoded protein is CASIGTGENYGYTF.

The genes are TRBV7-2 and TRBJ1-6; 7 nucleotides align to TRBD1. This CDR3 contains 15 residues. Germline loops: CDR1 SGHTA, CDR2 FQGNSA. The J segment lost 12 bases and the V segment lost 1 base, leaving 9 bases of the junction unmatched. The CDR3: CASSLEETGFLPLHF. In nucleotides, the CDR3 is TGTGCCAGCAGCTTAGAAGAGACAGGGTTTTTACCCCTCCACTTT.

The chain joins TRBV27 to TRBJ2-5; D possibly corresponds to TRBD1 (6 bases). This CDR3 region has 15 residues. V was trimmed by 6 bases and J by 5 bases, leaving 19 bases between them. CDR1 is MNHEY, CDR2 SMNVEV, per germline (reference sequence). DNA of the CDR3: TGTGCCAGCAGCTCCCTTGGGACATTGGGGGAGACCCAGTACTTC. Its protein is CASSSLGTLGETQYF.

The chain employs TRBV5-1 and TRBJ2-3; a weak D match, TRBD2 (6 bases). V lost 8 bases, J lost 11 bases, and 18 bases lay in between. Looked up from germline, CDR1 is SGHRS and CDR2 is YFSETQ. CDR3 size: 12 residues. CDR3 nucleotides: TGCGCCAGTGGGACTTCCCCAGGCATGCAGTATTTT. This translates into CASGTSPGMQYF. The variable domain in full, completed from reference TRBV5-1 and TRBJ2-3, reads KAGVTQTPRYLIKTRGQQVTLSCSPISGHRSVSWYQQTPGQGLQFLFEYFSETQRNKGNFPGRFSGRQFSNSRSEMNVSTLELGDSALYLCASGTSPGMQYFGPGTRLTVL.

The rearrangement links TRBV6-5 to TRBJ2-2; TRBD1 aligns across 8 bases. Looked up from germline, CDR1 is MNHEY and CDR2 is SVGAGI. This CDR3 has 14 amino acids. J was trimmed by 6 bases and V by 6 bases; bases with no gene match: 6. CDR3 sequence (DNA): TGTGCCAGCAGGGACAGGGACGTCGCCGGGGAGCTGTTTTTT. Amino acid sequence: CASRDRDVAGELFF.

This sequence joins TRBV9 and TRBJ1-2; D not certain. CDR1 is SGDLS, CDR2 YYNGEE, per germline. The CDR3 covers 15 residues. Trimming took 0 bases from V and 5 from J, leaving 14 bases between them. CDR3 sequence reads: CASSVEPGSGYGYTF. CDR3 sequence (DNA): TGTGCCAGCAGCGTAGAGCCAGGTTCGGGGTATGGCTACACCTTC. The full variable domain, its missing parts supplied by reference TRBV9 and TRBJ1-2, is DSGVTQTPKHLITATGQRVTLRCSPRSGDLSVYWYQQSLDQGLQFLIQYYNGEERAKGNILERFSAQQFPDLHSELNLSSLELGDSALYFCASSVEPGSGYGYTFGSGTRLTVV.

The J gene is TRBJ2-4, the V gene TRBV27; 13 nucleotides match TRBD2. After removal of 6 bases from V and 3 bases from J, the junction contained 14 bases not matched to a gene. CDR1 and CDR2 (germline): MNHEY, SMNVEV (reference sequence). CDR3 length equals 19 residues. The CDR3 region is CASSPSGTSGKGGKNIQYF. As DNA, the CDR3 is TGTGCCAGCAGCCCCTCCGGGACTAGCGGGAAAGGGGGCAAAAACATTCAGTACTTC.

The chain joins TRBV6-4 to TRBJ1-5; no reliable D call. Trimming stripped 4 bases from V and 0 bases from J, with 7 bases between. Germline CDR1 and CDR2: MRHNA and SNTAGT. This CDR3 spans 14 amino acids. CDR3 sequence (DNA): TGTGCCAGCAGTGTGGCCCATAGCAATCAGCCCCAGCATTTT. The encoded protein is CASSVAHSNQPQHF.

The rearrangement joins TRBV6-5 to TRBJ2-1; tentatively, D is TRBD2 (5 bases). The V end was cut by 7 bases, the J end by 6 bases, with 19 bases between. CDR1 is MNHEY, CDR2 SVGAGI, per germline. This CDR3 is built from 15 residues. The CDR3 DNA reads as TGTGCCAGCACCCTGTCCCGGGATAAGGTCAATGAGCAGTTCTTC. Its translation is CASTLSRDKVNEQFF.